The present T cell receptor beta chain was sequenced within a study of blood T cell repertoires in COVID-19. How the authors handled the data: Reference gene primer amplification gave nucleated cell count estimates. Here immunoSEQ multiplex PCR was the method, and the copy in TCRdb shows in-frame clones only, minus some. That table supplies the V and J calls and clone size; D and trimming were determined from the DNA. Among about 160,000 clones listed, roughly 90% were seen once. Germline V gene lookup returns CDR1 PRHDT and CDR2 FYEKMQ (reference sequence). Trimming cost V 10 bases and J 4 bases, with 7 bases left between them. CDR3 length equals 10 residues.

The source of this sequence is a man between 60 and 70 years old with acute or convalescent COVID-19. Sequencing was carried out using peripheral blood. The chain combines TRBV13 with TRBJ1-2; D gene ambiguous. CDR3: CATRGYGYTF. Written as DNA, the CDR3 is TGTGCCACCCGGGGCTATGGCTACACCTTC. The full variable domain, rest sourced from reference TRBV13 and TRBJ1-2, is AAGVIQSPRHLIKEKRETATLKCYPIPRHDTVYWYQQGPGQDPQFLISFYEKMQSDKGSIPDRFSAQQFSDYHSELNMSSLELGDSALYFCATRGYGYTFGSGTRLTVV.